This TCR beta chain is drawn from a study of cytomegalovirus exposure and HLA in healthy donors. Study summary: Unique TCRs numbering around 80 million, obtained from HLA-typed donors, made up an early data release. Overall study findings and caveats: Apparent HLA restriction characterized most CMV-associated TCR beta chains in a later analysis. A previous analysis found most TCR beta V segments productive roughly 87% or roughly 30% of the time.

On this clone: Its antigen is as yet unknown.

CDR3 length: 15 residues. V gave up 1 base and J gave up 3 bases, with 13 bases separating them. Germline V CDR1 and CDR2: SGHAT, FQNNGV. PCR employed 60 Vbeta and 13 Jbeta primers. The repertoire was sequenced with immunoSEQ multiplex PCR; TCRdb's copy has only in-frame clones and lacks some. Of about 210,000 clones listed, about 83% are singletons. The chain is built from TRBV11-2 and TRBJ2-7; D gene uncertain. Sequencing was carried out using PBMCs. This clonotype originated in a man aged 35 to 55 in good health and CMV-seropositive. The CDR3 is CASSLVPGRDYEQYF. CDR3 in DNA: TGTGCCAGCAGCTTAGTACCCGGTCGAGACTACGAGCAGTACTTC.